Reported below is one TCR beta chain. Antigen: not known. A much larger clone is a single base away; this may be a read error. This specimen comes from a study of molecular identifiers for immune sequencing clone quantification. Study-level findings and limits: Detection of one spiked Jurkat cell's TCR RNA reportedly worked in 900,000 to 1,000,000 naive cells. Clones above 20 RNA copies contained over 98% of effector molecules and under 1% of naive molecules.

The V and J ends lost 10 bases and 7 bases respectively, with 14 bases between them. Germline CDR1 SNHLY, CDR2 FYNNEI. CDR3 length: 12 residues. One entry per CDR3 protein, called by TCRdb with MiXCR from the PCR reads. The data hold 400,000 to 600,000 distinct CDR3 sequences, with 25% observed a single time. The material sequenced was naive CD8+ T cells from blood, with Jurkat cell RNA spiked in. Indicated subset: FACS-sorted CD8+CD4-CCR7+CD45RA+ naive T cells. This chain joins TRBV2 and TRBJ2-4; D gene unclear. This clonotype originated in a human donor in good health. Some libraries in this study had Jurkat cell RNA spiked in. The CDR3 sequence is CATHKPHNIQYF. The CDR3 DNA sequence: TGTGCCACCCACAAACCTCACAACATTCAGTACTTC.